This TCR beta chain was sequenced in a study of cytomegalovirus exposure and HLA in healthy donors. General study points: Other equally common chains were less clonally expanded than HLA-associated TCR beta chains, a later analysis showed. Reports showed the classifier diagnosing cytomegalovirus status with high specificity and sensitivity. Most subjects had HLA-A and HLA-B alleles reportedly predicted accurately by TCR beta sequences. Highly shared variants forming one cluster were likely a sequencing artifact.

A note on this clone: What it binds is not known.

The PCR employed 60 Vbeta primers together with 13 Jbeta primers. This table comes from immunoSEQ multiplex PCR, and its TCRdb copy is limited to in-frame clones, with some not included. The table includes around 170,000 clones, 65% to 75% detected once. CDR3 length equals 15 residues. The V gene's germline CDR1 is SQVTM and CDR2 ANQGSEA. The ends lost 3 bases at V and 1 base at J; junction bases unmatched: 3. This chain joins TRBV29-1 and TRBJ1-1; 12 bases are a match to TRBD1. Material for sequencing was PBMCs. The clonotype comes from a girl aged 5 to 17 in good health and CMV-seronegative. In nucleotides, the CDR3 is TGCAGCGTTGATGGGACAGGGGGCGCGAACACTGAAGCTTTCTTT. It encodes CSVDGTGGANTEAFF.